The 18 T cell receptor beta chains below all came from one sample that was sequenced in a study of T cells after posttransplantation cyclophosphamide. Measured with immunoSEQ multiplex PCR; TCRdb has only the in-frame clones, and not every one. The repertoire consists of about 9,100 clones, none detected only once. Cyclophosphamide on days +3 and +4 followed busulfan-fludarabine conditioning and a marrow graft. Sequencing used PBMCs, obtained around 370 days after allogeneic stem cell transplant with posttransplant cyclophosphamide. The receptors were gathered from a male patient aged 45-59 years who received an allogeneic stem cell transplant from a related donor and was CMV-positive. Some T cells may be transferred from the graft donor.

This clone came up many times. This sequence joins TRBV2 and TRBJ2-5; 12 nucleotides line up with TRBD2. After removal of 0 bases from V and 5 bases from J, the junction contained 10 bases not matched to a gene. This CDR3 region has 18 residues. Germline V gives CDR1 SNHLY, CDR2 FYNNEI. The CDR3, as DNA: TGTGCCAGCAGTGAAGCGCTTCAGACTAGCGGGAGAAAGGAGACCCAGTACTTC. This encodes CASSEALQTSGRKETQYF.

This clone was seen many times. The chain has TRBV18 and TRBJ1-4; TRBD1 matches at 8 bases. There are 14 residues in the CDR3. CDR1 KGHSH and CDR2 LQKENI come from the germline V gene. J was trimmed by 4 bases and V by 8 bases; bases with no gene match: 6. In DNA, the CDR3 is TGTGCCAGCACGGGACAGGCTGGTAATGAAAAACTGTTTTTT. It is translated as CASTGQAGNEKLFF. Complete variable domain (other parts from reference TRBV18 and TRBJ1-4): NAGVMQNPRHLVRRRGQEARLRCSPMKGHSHVYWYRQLPEEGLKFMVYLQKENIIDESGMPKERFSAEFPKEGPSILRIQQVVRGDSAAYFCASTGQAGNEKLFFGSGTQLSVL.

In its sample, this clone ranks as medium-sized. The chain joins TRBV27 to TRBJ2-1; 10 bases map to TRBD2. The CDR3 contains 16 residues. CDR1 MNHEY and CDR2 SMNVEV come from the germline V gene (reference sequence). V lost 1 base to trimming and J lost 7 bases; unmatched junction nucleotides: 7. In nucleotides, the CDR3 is TGTGCCAGCAGTTTATGGGCTAGCGGGAGTGTGAATGAGCAGTTCTTC. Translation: CASSLWASGSVNEQFF.

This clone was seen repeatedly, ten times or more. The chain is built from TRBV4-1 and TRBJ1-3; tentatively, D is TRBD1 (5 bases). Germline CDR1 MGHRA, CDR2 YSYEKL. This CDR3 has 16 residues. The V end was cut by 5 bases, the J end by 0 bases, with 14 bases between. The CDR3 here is CASSFPGSGSGNTIYF. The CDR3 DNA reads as TGCGCCAGCAGCTTCCCAGGGTCGGGCTCTGGAAACACCATATATTTT.

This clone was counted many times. CDR3 sequence: CASSLGQIGETQYF. DNA of the CDR3: TGCGCCAGCAGCTTGGGGCAGATTGGAGAGACCCAGTACTTC. The V call is TRBV5-1, the J call TRBJ2-5; D unresolved. CDR1 and CDR2 from the germline V gene are SGHRS and YFSETQ. V gave up 0 bases and J gave up 4 bases, with 10 bases separating them. This CDR3 has 14 amino acids. The full variable domain, in which reference TRBV5-1 and TRBJ2-5 provide the parts outside the CDR3, is KAGVTQTPRYLIKTRGQQVTLSCSPISGHRSVSWYQQTPGQGLQFLFEYFSETQRNKGNFPGRFSGRQFSNSRSEMNVSTLELGDSALYLCASSLGQIGETQYFGPGTRLLVL.

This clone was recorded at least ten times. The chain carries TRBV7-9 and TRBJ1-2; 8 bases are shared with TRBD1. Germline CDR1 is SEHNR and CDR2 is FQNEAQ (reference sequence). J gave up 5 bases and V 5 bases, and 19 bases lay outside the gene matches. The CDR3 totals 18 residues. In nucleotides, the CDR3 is TGTGCCAGCAGCCCCCGGACAGGGCCCTTTCGGCCCTATTATGGCTACACCTTC. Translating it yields CASSPRTGPFRPYYGYTF.

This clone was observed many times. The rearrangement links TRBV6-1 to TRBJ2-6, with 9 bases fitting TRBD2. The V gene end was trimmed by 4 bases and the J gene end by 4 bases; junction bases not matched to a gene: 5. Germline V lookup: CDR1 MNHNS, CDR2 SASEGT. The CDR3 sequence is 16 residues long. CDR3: CASSGSGGTGANVLTF. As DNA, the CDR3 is TGTGCCAGCAGTGGAAGCGGGGGGACCGGGGCCAACGTCCTGACTTTC.

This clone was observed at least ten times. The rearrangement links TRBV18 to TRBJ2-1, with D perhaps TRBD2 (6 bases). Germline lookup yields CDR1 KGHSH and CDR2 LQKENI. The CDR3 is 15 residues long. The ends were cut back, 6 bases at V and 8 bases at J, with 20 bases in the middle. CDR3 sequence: CASSSVASTSYEQFF. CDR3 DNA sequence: TGTGCCAGCTCCTCCGTAGCGTCTACTAGCTATGAGCAGTTCTTC.

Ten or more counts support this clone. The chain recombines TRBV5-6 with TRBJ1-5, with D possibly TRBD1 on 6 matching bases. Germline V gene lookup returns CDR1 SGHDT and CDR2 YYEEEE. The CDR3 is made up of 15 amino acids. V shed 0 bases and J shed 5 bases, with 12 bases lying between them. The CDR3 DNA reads TGTGCCAGCAGCTTGGGAGGACAGATTCATCAGCCCCAGCATTTT. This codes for CASSLGGQIHQPQHF.

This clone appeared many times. CDR3 sequence reads: CSATRQLSNTEAFF. The CDR3 nucleotides read TGCAGCGCTACAAGACAGCTTTCAAACACTGAAGCTTTCTTT. The V call is TRBV29-1, the J call TRBJ1-1; tentative D call: TRBD1 (5 bases). The CDR3 totals 14 residues. Germline V lookup: CDR1 SQVTM, CDR2 ANQGSEA. Trimming took off 7 bases at V and 2 bases at J, with 17 bases between the two ends.

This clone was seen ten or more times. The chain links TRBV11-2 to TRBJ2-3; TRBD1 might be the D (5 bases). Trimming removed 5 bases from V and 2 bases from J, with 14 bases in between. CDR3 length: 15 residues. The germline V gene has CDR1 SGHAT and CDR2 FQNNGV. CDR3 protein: CASSQTRVPTDTQYF. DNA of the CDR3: TGTGCCAGCAGCCAGACCAGGGTACCCACAGATACGCAGTATTTT. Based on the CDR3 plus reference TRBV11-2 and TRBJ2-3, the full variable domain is EAGVAQSPRYKIIEKRQSVAFWCNPISGHATLYWYQQILGQGPKLLIQFQNNGVVDDSQLPKDRFSAERLKGVDSTLKIQPAKLEDSAVYLCASSQTRVPTDTQYFGPGTRLTVL.

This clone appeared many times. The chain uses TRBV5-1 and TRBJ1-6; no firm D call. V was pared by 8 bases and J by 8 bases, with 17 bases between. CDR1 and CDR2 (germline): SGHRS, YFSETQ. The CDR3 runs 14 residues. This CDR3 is CASKPSSSDSPLHF. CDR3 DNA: TGCGCCAGTAAGCCTTCATCGTCTGATTCACCCCTCCACTTT.

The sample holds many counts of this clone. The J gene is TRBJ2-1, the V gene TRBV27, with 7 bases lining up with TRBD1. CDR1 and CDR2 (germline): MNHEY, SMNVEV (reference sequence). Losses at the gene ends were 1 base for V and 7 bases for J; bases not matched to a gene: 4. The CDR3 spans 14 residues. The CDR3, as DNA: TGTGCCAGCAGTTTATTTCCACAGGGGAATGAGCAGTTCTTC. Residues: CASSLFPQGNEQFF.

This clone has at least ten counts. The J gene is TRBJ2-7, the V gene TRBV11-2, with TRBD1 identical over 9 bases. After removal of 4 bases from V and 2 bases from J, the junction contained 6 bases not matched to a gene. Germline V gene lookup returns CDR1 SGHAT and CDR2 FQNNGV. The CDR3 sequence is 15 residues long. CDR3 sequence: CASSSYRGLAYEQYF. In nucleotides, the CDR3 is TGTGCCAGCAGCTCGTACAGGGGGCTGGCCTACGAGCAGTACTTC. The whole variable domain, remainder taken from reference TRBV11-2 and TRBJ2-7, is EAGVAQSPRYKIIEKRQSVAFWCNPISGHATLYWYQQILGQGPKLLIQFQNNGVVDDSQLPKDRFSAERLKGVDSTLKIQPAKLEDSAVYLCASSSYRGLAYEQYFGPGTRLTVT.

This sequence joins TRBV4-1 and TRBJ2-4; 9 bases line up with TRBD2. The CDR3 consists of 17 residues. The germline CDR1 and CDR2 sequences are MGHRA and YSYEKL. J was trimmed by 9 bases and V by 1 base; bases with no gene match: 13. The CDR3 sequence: CASSQGSAREGAGIQYF. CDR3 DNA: TGCGCCAGCAGCCAAGGCTCTGCGCGGGAGGGCGCCGGCATTCAGTACTTC.

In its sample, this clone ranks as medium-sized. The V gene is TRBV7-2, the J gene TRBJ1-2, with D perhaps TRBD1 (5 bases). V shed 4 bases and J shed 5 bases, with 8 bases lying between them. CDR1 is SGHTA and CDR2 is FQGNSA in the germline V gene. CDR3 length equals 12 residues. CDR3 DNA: TGTGCCAGCAGCTATGGGGGGTATGGCTACACCTTC. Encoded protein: CASSYGGYGYTF.

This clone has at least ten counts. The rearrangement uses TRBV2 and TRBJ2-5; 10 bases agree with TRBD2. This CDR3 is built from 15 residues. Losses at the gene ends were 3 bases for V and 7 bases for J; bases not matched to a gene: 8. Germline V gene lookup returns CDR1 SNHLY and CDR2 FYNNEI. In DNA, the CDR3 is TGTGCCAGCAGTGACCCCAGCGGGGGGGGCGGGACCCAGTACTTC. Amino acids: CASSDPSGGGGTQYF.

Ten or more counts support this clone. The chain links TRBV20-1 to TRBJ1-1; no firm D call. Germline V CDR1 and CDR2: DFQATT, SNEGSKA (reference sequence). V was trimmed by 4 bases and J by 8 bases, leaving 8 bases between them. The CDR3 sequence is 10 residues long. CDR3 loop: CSATTLEAFF. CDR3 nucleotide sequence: TGCAGTGCTACCACATTAGAAGCTTTCTTT.